Following are 6 T cell receptor beta chains from one sample sequenced in a study of T cell responses to AZD1222 COVID-19 vaccine. Generated by immunoSEQ multiplex PCR, the TCRdb table keeps only in-frame clones and is missing some. The sample includes some 130,000 clones, approximately 90% of them seen just once. The specimen was peripheral blood, collected on day 0 of AZD1222 vaccination. These receptors were obtained from an adult in good health.

V and J are TRBV5-4 and TRBJ1-1, with D perhaps matching TRBD1 (5 bases). This CDR3 has 17 amino acids. The V gene lost 4 bases and the J gene lost 0 bases, with 19 bases spanning the gap. Germline V gives CDR1 SGHNT, CDR2 YYREEE (reference sequence). The CDR3 region is CASSRDPVGVMNTEAFF. The CDR3 region has the DNA TGTGCCAGCAGCCGCGACCCAGTGGGGGTTATGAACACTGAAGCTTTCTTT.

The gene calls are TRBV9 and TRBJ2-1; tentative D call: TRBD1 (6 bases). The CDR3 has 17 residues. The V end lost 4 bases, the J end lost 5 bases, and 22 bases lay between the germline ends. In germline, CDR1 is SGDLS, CDR2 YYNGEE. The CDR3 reads CASSRLRGFRDHNEQFF. The CDR3 region has the DNA TGTGCCAGCAGCCGTCTAAGGGGGTTCAGGGATCACAATGAGCAGTTCTTC.

The V and J genes are TRBV4-2 and TRBJ1-5; no clear D gene. V lost 0 bases to trimming and J lost 4 bases, with 4 bases between them. The CDR3 runs 13 residues. CDR1 and CDR2 (germline): LGHNA, YNFKEQ. The DNA of the CDR3 is TGTGCCAGCAGCCAAGACCCAAATCAGCCCCAGCATTTT. Its translation: CASSQDPNQPQHF.

The chain recombines TRBV6-2 or TRBV6-3 with TRBJ2-7; 12 nucleotides line up with TRBD2. The germline gives CDR1 MNHEY, CDR2 SVGEGT. This CDR3 is 14 amino acids long. V dropped 5 bases and J dropped 2; count of bases not matched to a gene: 1. The CDR3 region is CASSLAGGPYEQYF. The CDR3, as DNA: TGTGCCAGCAGTCTAGCGGGGGGGCCCTACGAGCAGTACTTC.

This chain links TRBV29-1 with TRBJ2-7; D gene uncertain. Germline-derived CDR1 and CDR2 are SQVTM and ANQGSEA. The CDR3 spans 13 residues. The V gene lost 6 bases and the J gene lost 9 bases, with 21 bases spanning the gap. CDR3 sequence: CSVATGSISGQYF. The CDR3 nucleotides read TGCAGCGTCGCGACTGGTAGTATTTCCGGGCAGTACTTC.

This clone was found a few times. V usage is TRBV6-5 and J usage is TRBJ1-1, with D maybe TRBD1 (6 bases). Trimming removed 6 bases from V and 1 base from J, with 12 bases in between. Germline CDR1 MNHEY, CDR2 SVGAGI. The CDR3 contains 14 residues. CDR3 residues: CASRTGGGNTEAFF. CDR3 bases: TGTGCCAGCAGGACAGGAGGGGGGAACACTGAAGCTTTCTTT.